The 12 T cell receptor beta chains below all came from one sample that was sequenced in a study of blood T cell repertoires in COVID-19. The assay was immunoSEQ multiplex PCR, and TCRdb's table has in-frame clones only and misses some. The table has more than 140,000 clones, 75% to 85% seen once. The sample taken for sequencing was peripheral blood. The receptor source for this set is a woman aged 50 to 60 in a cohort sampled during active or convalescent COVID-19.

This clone was counted only a few times. The chain is built from TRBV11-2 and TRBJ1-6; D might be TRBD1 (6 bases). From germline, CDR1 is SGHAT and CDR2 FQNNGV. The CDR3 has 16 residues. V was trimmed by 2 bases and J by 0 bases, leaving 8 bases between them. The CDR3 reads CASSLRGSSYNSPLHF. The CDR3 DNA follows: TGTGCCAGCAGCTTAAGGGGGAGCTCCTATAATTCACCCCTCCACTTT.

The V gene is TRBV5-1, the J gene TRBJ1-2; no clear D gene. This CDR3 region has 13 residues. With 3 bases removed from V and 3 bases from J, the gap between germline ends came to 9 bases. CDR1 is SGHRS, CDR2 YFSETQ, per germline. DNA for the CDR3: TGCGCCAGCAGCTCAGACACCTACTATGGCTACACCTTC. Its protein product is CASSSDTYYGYTF.

The chain joins TRBV13 to TRBJ1-6, with TRBD1 identical over 8 bases. J gave up 7 bases and V 5 bases, and 10 bases lay outside the gene matches. This CDR3 has 16 amino acids. Germline V gene sequence: CDR1 PRHDT, CDR2 FYEKMQ (reference sequence). Here the CDR3 DNA reads TGTGCCAGCAGCACATCATACAGGGGGTGGAATTCACCCCTCCACTTT. It is translated as CASSTSYRGWNSPLHF.

The chain employs TRBV4-2 and TRBJ2-3; D not certain. V was trimmed by 0 bases and J by 7 bases, leaving 5 bases between them. Germline lookup yields CDR1 LGHNA and CDR2 YNFKEQ. This CDR3 is built from 12 residues. CDR3 DNA sequence: TGTGCCAGCAGCCAAGAGGCCCATACGCAGTATTTT. This sequence encodes CASSQEAHTQYF.

The rearrangement links TRBV30 to TRBJ2-1; D might be TRBD1 (5 bases). V lost 0 bases and J lost 5, with 11 bases in between. CDR1 GTSNPN and CDR2 SVGIG come from the germline V gene (reference sequence). The CDR3 has 14 residues. DNA of the CDR3: TGTGCCTGGAGTGTAGGGCTAGGGGACAATGAGCAGTTCTTC. Protein product: CAWSVGLGDNEQFF.

The rearrangement links TRBV5-6 to TRBJ2-1; 7 bases map to TRBD1. CDR3 length: 14 amino acids. Trimming took 1 base from V and 5 from J; bases not matched to a gene: 3. CDR1 and CDR2 (germline): SGHDT, YYEEEE. The CDR3 sequence: CASSLRDSDNEQFF. The CDR3 DNA sequence: TGTGCCAGCAGCTTGAGGGACAGCGACAATGAGCAGTTCTTC.

V is TRBV21-1 and J is TRBJ1-4; the listed D gene, TRBD1, was not tested against the DNA. TRBV21-1 is annotated as a pseudogene. The CDR3 covers 15 residues. CDR3 sequence (DNA): TGTGCCAGAAACCCACTACGCCAGGGGCTCGAAAAACTGTTTTTT. Protein sequence: CARNPLRQGLEKLFF.

The V gene is TRBV10-2, the J gene TRBJ1-5; D perhaps matches TRBD1 (5 bases). The CDR3 spans 13 residues. Deletions cut 9 bases from V and 4 bases from J, with 13 bases between. Per the germline V gene, CDR1 is WSHSY and CDR2 is SAAADI. In DNA, the CDR3 is TGCGCCAGAGATAAACAGGCAAATCAGCCCCAGCATTTT. Its protein product is CARDKQANQPQHF.

The V gene is TRBV6-5, the J gene TRBJ1-3, with TRBD1 as a possible D gene (5 bases). With 5 bases removed from V and 2 bases from J, the gap between germline ends came to 13 bases. CDR3 size: 15 residues. Germline V gene lookup returns CDR1 MNHEY and CDR2 SVGAGI. The CDR3 nucleotides read TGTGCCAGCAGTCTTCAGGGTCGAACTGGAAACACCATATATTTT. It specifies CASSLQGRTGNTIYF.

The V and J genes are TRBV3-1 (or the pseudogene TRBV3-2) and TRBJ2-5, with TRBD1 matching 9 bases. Germline V gene data show CDR1 as LGHDT and CDR2 as YNNKEL (reference sequence). Germline trimming cut 5 bases from V and 5 bases from J; bases unmatched to any gene: 12. This CDR3 contains 16 residues. CDR3 in DNA: TGTGCCAGCAGCTTACCTGGACAGGGGTTTGGGGAGACCCAGTACTTC. This codes for CASSLPGQGFGETQYF.

The chain joins TRBV18 to TRBJ1-4; TRBD1 might be the D (6 bases). Trimming cost V 3 bases and J 5 bases, with 13 bases left between them. Germline assignment: CDR1 KGHSH and CDR2 LQKENI. This CDR3 region has 15 residues. CDR3 in DNA: TGTGCCAGCTCACCCATACAGGGAGGGAATGAAAAACTGTTTTTT. Amino acid sequence: CASSPIQGGNEKLFF.

The count of this clone is one. This chain uses TRBV3-1 (or the pseudogene TRBV3-2) with TRBJ1-3; D might be TRBD1 (6 bases). CDR1 is LGHDT and CDR2 is YNNKEL in the germline V gene (reference sequence). CDR3 length: 14 amino acids. V gave up 4 bases and J gave up 4 bases, with 11 bases separating them. The DNA of the CDR3 is TGTGCCAGCAGCCCATTCGACAGGGGAAACACCATATATTTT. This translates into CASSPFDRGNTIYF.